This TCR beta chain was recorded in a study of blood T cell repertoires in COVID-19. Across the study: Acute-phase and convalescent COVID-19 samples originated in the United States, Italy and Spain.

Clones were sequenced by immunoSEQ multiplex PCR, and TCRdb holds only the in-frame ones, with some missing. The profile shows approximately 470,000 clones, 87% of them singletons. Individuals drawn from 24 US areas were about 18 to 90 years old. The study assigned cohorts using participant-reported clinical history. Germline CDR1 reads LNHDA; CDR2 reads SQIVND (reference sequence). V trimming: 5 bases; J trimming: 7 bases; junction bases outside the gene matches: 8. The CDR3 totals 14 residues. Details on this clone: Other DNA sequences within the sample encode an identical CDR3.

This sequence was found in a woman younger than 30 who had recovered from COVID-19. This rearrangement joins TRBV19 to TRBJ2-1; TRBD1 matches 7 bases. The source material was PBMCs or T cells enriched from blood (not recorded which). For the CDR3, the DNA is TGTGCCAGTAGTTGGGCAGGGGGTAGGAATGAGCAGTTCTTC. Protein product: CASSWAGGRNEQFF. Drawing the rest from reference TRBV19 and TRBJ2-1, the complete variable domain is DGGITQSPKYLFRKEGQNVTLSCEQNLNHDAMYWYRQDPGQGLRLIYYSQIVNDFQKGDIAEGYSVSREKKESFPLTVTSAQKNPTAFYLCASSWAGGRNEQFFGPGTRLTVL.